These 6 T cell receptor beta chains originate from one sample sequenced in a study of blood T cell repertoires in COVID-19. Sequenced by immunoSEQ multiplex PCR; TCRdb stores in-frame clones only, minus some. Seen here are approximately 16,000 clones, roughly 90% observed once, and the top ten hold 2.5% to 3.5%. The specimen was peripheral blood. The receptors originated from a human donor in a cohort sampled during active COVID-19.

In this sample, this clone turned up a few times. The V gene is TRBV12-5, the J gene TRBJ1-2, with D possibly TRBD1 on 5 matching bases. CDR1 and CDR2 (germline): LGHNT, FRNRAP. CDR3 length: 14 residues. Trimming pared 6 bases from V and 5 bases from J, leaving 16 bases between. The CDR3 region has the DNA TGTGCTAGTGGGTCTTCGGGGGGTGGGTATGGCTACACCTTC. Translation: CASGSSGGGYGYTF. The full variable domain, its missing parts supplied by reference TRBV12-5 and TRBJ1-2, is DARVTQTPRHKVTEMGQEVTMRCQPILGHNTVFWYRQTMMQGLELLAYFRNRAPLDDSGMPKDRFSAEMPDATLATLKIQPSEPRDSAVYFCASGSSGGGYGYTFGSGTRLTVV.

The chain links TRBV28 to TRBJ1-6; no firm D call. Trimming stripped 7 bases from V and 10 bases from J, with 23 bases between. The CDR3 length is 16 residues. The germline V gene has CDR1 MDHEN and CDR2 SYDVKM. The CDR3 here is CASKDGSAGLRSPLHF. The CDR3 nucleotides read TGTGCCAGCAAGGATGGTTCCGCGGGTTTGAGGTCACCCCTCCACTTT. The whole variable domain, remainder taken from reference TRBV28 and TRBJ1-6, is DVKVTQSSRYLVKRTGEKVFLECVQDMDHENMFWYRQDPGLGLRLIYFSYDVKMKEKGDIPEGYSVSREKKERFSLILESASTNQTSMYLCASKDGSAGLRSPLHFGNGTRLTVT.

The V and J genes are TRBV10-3 and TRBJ1-4; TRBD1 matches 9 bases. This CDR3 is 13 amino acids long. Unmatched junction bases numbered 4, after V lost 8 bases and J lost 6 bases. Germline CDR1 reads ENHRY; CDR2 reads SYGVKD. The CDR3 nucleotides are TGTGCCATCGGGACAGGGCGAGATGAAAAACTGTTTTTT. It specifies CAIGTGRDEKLFF.

The chain links TRBV5-5 to TRBJ1-2, with 11 positions matching TRBD1. CDR3 length: 14 amino acids. The junction had 8 bases not matched to a gene; V was cut back by 7 bases and J by 6 bases. Germline assignment: CDR1 SGHKS and CDR2 YYEKEE (reference sequence). The CDR3 is CASERDRGSNGYTF. The DNA of the CDR3 is TGTGCCAGCGAAAGGGACAGGGGGTCGAATGGCTACACCTTC.

The chain joins TRBV27 to TRBJ1-4; D is perhaps TRBD1 (5 bases). Germline CDR1 MNHEY, CDR2 SMNVEV (reference sequence). The CDR3 extends over 14 amino acids. V was shortened by 10 bases and J by 5 bases, with 17 bases between the two germline ends. This chain's CDR3 is CATPWGGGNEKLFF. DNA of the CDR3: TGTGCCACCCCCTGGGGGGGAGGGAATGAAAAACTGTTTTTT.

This chain links TRBV7-9 with TRBJ2-3; 16 bases fit TRBD2. This CDR3 is built from 20 residues. From germline, CDR1 is SEHNR and CDR2 FQNEAQ (reference sequence). V trimming: 5 bases; J trimming: 4 bases; junction bases outside the gene matches: 15. The CDR3 DNA reads as TGTGCCAGCAGCACGCCTCCGGGACTAGCGGGGGGGGCCCCCCCAGATACGCAGTATTTT. This translates into CASSTPPGLAGGAPPDTQYF.